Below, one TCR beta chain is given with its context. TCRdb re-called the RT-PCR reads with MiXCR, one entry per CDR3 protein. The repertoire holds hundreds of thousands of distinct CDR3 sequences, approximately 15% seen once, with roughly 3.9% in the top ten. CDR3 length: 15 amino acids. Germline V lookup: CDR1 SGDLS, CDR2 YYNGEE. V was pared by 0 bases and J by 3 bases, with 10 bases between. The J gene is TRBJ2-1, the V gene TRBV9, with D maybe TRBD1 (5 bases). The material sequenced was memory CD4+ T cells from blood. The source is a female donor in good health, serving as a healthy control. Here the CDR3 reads CASSVEAGFYNEQFF. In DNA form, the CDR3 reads TGTGCCAGCAGCGTAGAGGCAGGGTTCTACAATGAGCAGTTCTTC.